The source of this TCR beta chain is a study of T cell repertoires in cytomegalovirus infection (dated by TCRdb to about 2019). Notes on the research overall: The HLA type of each donor mattered for the analysis, because public TCR beta signatures pointed to carriage of CMV infection along with the matching HLA type.

Sequences SEHNR (CDR1) and FQNEAQ (CDR2) are obtained from the germline V gene (reference sequence). The germline V end is reduced by 5 bases and the J end by 3 bases; junction bases left unmatched: 12. The CDR3 covers 18 residues, taking in both the cysteine and the phenylalanine. The CDR3 DNA has 54 bases and is translated from base 1. Results the study describes overall, beyond this receptor: Cumulative frequency of public TCR beta family members discriminated carriers of CMV infection plus the relevant HLA type in this cohort and an independent roughly 350-donor cohort. In the ex vivo response, HLA-C-restricted CMV-specific TCR beta clonotypes were dominant, and in two of eight donors the single most frequent clonotype came from this HLA-C-restricted group.

Reads for this sample came from an Illumina HiSeq 1500. TCRdb trimmed public reads at Q25 via fastp, called clones via MiXCR and kept in-frame beta chains. Rows matching on CDR3 protein sequence are summarized as one entry with the most common DNA and genes. This sample lists around 290,000 distinct CDR3 sequences; 20% to 30% were detected once. More than 11% of the sample lies in the top ten. As concerns this clonotype: This clone's antigen is unknown. One base away there is no much larger clone; base qualities are not given.

The sequencing input was PBMCs. The chain is encoded by TRBV7-9 joined to TRBJ2-3, with 12 bases aligning to TRBD2. This receptor was obtained from a human donor in good health (CMV status not recorded). Some clones in this sample may be carry-over from other donors' samples. The DNA is TGTGCCAGCAGCCGGGGGTCTAGCGGGAGGGCCTCTACAGATACGCAGTATTTT. This gives the protein CASSRGSSGRASTDTQYF.